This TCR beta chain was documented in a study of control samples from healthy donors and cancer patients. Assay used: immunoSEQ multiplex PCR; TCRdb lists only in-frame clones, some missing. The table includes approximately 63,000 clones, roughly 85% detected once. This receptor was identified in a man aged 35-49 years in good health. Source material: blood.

CDR3 amino acids: CASSLTGVAQETQYF. The CDR3 nucleotides are TGTGCCAGCAGCTTGACAGGGGTAGCCCAAGAGACCCAGTACTTC. This chain connects TRBV5-4 to TRBJ2-5; 7 bases are a match to TRBD1. This CDR3 spans 15 amino acids. In germline, CDR1 is SGHNT, CDR2 YYREEE (reference sequence). V gave up 1 base and J gave up 1 base; unmatched junction bases: 4.